A selection of T cell receptor beta chains follows, all from one sample in a study of blood T cell repertoires in COVID-19. Method: immunoSEQ multiplex PCR; TCRdb's copy keeps in-frame clones and lacks some. The sample lists 150,000 or so clones; 75% to 90% were seen once. The sample comprised peripheral blood. All receptors come from a man aged 55 to 70 with COVID-19, enrolled during active disease. Each CDR3 is given with its conserved first and last residue. A D gene is named only where the DNA matches it firmly. Not every row has a clone size; where given, it reads once, few, many or a size class.

.	TRBD1	TRBV7-2	TRBJ2-1	TGTGCCAGCAGCTTAGGTGACAGGGGGCACTACAATGAGCAGTTCTTC	CASSLGDRGHYNEQFF
.	TRBD1	TRBV29-1	TRBJ1-4	TGCAGCGTTGGGGGACAGGGGGCCGGTGAAAAACTGTTTTTT	CSVGGQGAGEKLFF
.	.	TRBV5-4	TRBJ2-2	TGTGCCAGCAGCCGTGAGCTGGGAGCGAACACCGGGGAGCTGTTTTTT	CASSRELGANTGELFF
.	TRBD2	TRBV6-6	TRBJ2-3	TGTGCCAGCAGTTACTCGACGGGGGGGCAGGATACGCAGTATTTT	CASSYSTGGQDTQYF
few	.	TRBV15	TRBJ1-1	TGTGCCACCAGCGATCTTTTCAGGACACGGTATAACACTGAAGCTTTCTTT	CATSDLFRTRYNTEAFF
.	.	TRBV27	TRBJ1-2	TGTGCCAGCAGTTTACGGGGAGCTAACTATGGCTACACCTTC	CASSLRGANYGYTF
.	.	TRBV6-1	TRBJ2-1	TGTGCCAGCAGTGAAGCGGGTGCGGGTAGCAATGAGCAGTTCTTC	CASSEAGAGSNEQFF
.	.	TRBV18	TRBJ2-4	TGTGCCAGCTCACCACCGAGCCAGGGCGGCATTCAGTACTTC	CASSPPSQGGIQYF
.	TRBD1	TRBV19	TRBJ2-2	TGTGCCAGTGCCCCCGGGACAGACACCGGGGAGCTGTTTTTT	CASAPGTDTGELFF
.	.	TRBV13	TRBJ1-1	TGTGCCAGCAGCTTAGGCTACAGGGAGAACACTGAAGCTTTCTTT	CASSLGYRENTEAFF